The subject of this entry is one T cell receptor beta chain. Using a J-beta primer mix together with a sample-barcoded 5' primer, a second PCR was run for roughly 7 to 11 cycles. Each sample provided no less than 2.5 million CDR3-containing paired-end reads. TCRdb passed the 5' RACE reads through MiXCR, listing each CDR3 protein once. Among some 780,000 distinct CDR3 sequences listed, 56% were seen once. Per the germline V gene, CDR1 is SQVTM and CDR2 is ANQGSEA. This CDR3 has 14 amino acids. V lost 4 bases and J 2 bases, leaving 14 bases between the germline ends. The data are from a study of blood T cells in healthy people across ages.

The chain has TRBV29-1 and TRBJ1-2; D unresolved. The material sequenced was blood. This clonotype was obtained from a man in his forties in good health. The CDR3 DNA is TGCAGCGTTGTTGATCGGACGGGAAACTATGGCTACACCTTC. Protein: CSVVDRTGNYGYTF.